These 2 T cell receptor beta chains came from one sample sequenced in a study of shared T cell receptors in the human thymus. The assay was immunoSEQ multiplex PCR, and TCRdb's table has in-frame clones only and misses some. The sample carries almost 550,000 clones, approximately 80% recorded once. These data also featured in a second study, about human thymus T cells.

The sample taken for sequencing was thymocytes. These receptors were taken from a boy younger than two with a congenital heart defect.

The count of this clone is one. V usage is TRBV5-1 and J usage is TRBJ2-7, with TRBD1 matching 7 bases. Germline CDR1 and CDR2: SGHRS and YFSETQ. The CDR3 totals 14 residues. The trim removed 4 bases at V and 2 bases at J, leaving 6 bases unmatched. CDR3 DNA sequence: TGCGCCAGCAGCATGCCTGGACAGGCCTACGAGCAGTACTTC. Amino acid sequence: CASSMPGQAYEQYF.

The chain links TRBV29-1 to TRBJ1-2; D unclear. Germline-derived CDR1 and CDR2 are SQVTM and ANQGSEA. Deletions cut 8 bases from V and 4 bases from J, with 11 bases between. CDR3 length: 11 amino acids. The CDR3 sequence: CSPLRTYGYTF. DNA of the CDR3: TGCAGCCCCTTGAGAACCTATGGCTACACCTTC.